The rows below give T cell receptor beta chains drawn from one sample of a study of CXCR3-negative and CXCR3-positive naive CD8 T cells. Each CDR3 protein gets one entry in TCRdb, which reprocessed the 5' RACE reads and gives no DNA. Its table lists about 43,000 distinct CDR3 sequences. The sequencing sample was made of memory CD8+ T cells from blood. These receptors were obtained from a human donor in good health. Some clones in this sample may be carry-over from other donors' samples. The CDR3 runs from the conserved cysteine through the conserved F or W. Clone size is shown for a subset of rows, as once, few, many or a class of expanded clone.

V gene,J gene,clone size,CDR3 protein
TRBV9,TRBJ2-3,NA,CASSVRLAGDQDTQYF
TRBV27,TRBJ1-4,NA,CASSFGLTSEKLFF
TRBV4-3,TRBJ2-5,NA,CASSQDWAGGQETQYF
TRBV20-1,TRBJ1-1,NA,CSARAPDSWGTEAFF
TRBV28,TRBJ2-3,NA,CASSLGGQGTPPYF
TRBV6-4,TRBJ2-2,NA,CASSAGQGDTGELFF
TRBV4-3,TRBJ2-3,NA,CASSQDTQGSDTQYF
TRBV7-9,TRBJ2-7,NA,CASSFEGAVYEQYF
TRBV29-1,TRBJ1-2,NA,CSVERKTGHYGYTF
TRBV25-1,TRBJ2-7,NA,CASSVGGSSYEQYF
TRBV5-5,TRBJ2-1,NA,CASSLVRIYNEQFF
TRBV29-1,TRBJ2-3,NA,CSVEDLRAAGDTQYF
TRBV6-5,TRBJ2-2,NA,CASSYGAGNTGELFF
TRBV29-1,TRBJ2-7,NA,CSVGQGRAYEQYF
TRBV29-1,TRBJ2-7,NA,CSVESPRGSYEQYF
TRBV4-2,TRBJ1-2,NA,CASSPGQGSIGYTF
TRBV20-1,TRBJ1-2,large,CSARDPTAQGYTF
TRBV10-3,TRBJ2-7,NA,CAIRQGNYEQYF
TRBV5-5,TRBJ2-7,NA,CASRLREMEYEQYF
TRBV7-2,TRBJ1-6,NA,CASSLNLGAPLHF
TRBV4-3,TRBJ2-1,NA,CASSFRTSNFEQFF
TRBV6-4,TRBJ2-1,medium-sized,CASSEYGTSGDNEQFF
TRBV5-1,TRBJ2-7,NA,CASSYRTSGEQYF
TRBV29-1,TRBJ1-2,NA,CSVEEGGRRGYTF
TRBV6-6,TRBJ2-7,NA,CASSYSTAGDEQYF